What follows is one T cell receptor (beta chain) and its context. The antigen is not known. The CDR3 contains 16 residues. CDR1 is PRHDT and CDR2 is FYEKMQ in the germline V gene (reference sequence). V was shortened by 3 bases and J by 0 bases, with 13 bases between the two germline ends. This sample is drawn from a study of read filtering for tumor transcriptome and immune sequencing. Overall study context: TCR-mapped reads were about 3.5 to 10.27 million with IR-seq versus about 85 to 1,300 with RNA-seq.

Study findings and constraints: This fraction held mixed bone marrow immune cells after CD138-negative sorting.

The library was built from about 370 ng RNA with molecular barcoded adaptors for alpha/delta and beta/gamma chains. A single record per CDR3 protein comes from TCRdb applying MiXCR to the reads. The data hold 40,000 to 50,000 distinct CDR3 sequences, with roughly 13% observed a single time. The chain combines TRBV13 with TRBJ2-3; possibly TRBD2 for D (5 bases). Sequencing was done on a sample of a population of CD138-negative cells sorted from bone marrow. This clonotype was sampled from a donor at least 40 years old with multiple myeloma. In DNA form, the CDR3 reads TGTGCCAGCAGCTTCTCCGGGAAGGTTAGCACAGATACGCAGTATTTT. Residues: CASSFSGKVSTDTQYF.